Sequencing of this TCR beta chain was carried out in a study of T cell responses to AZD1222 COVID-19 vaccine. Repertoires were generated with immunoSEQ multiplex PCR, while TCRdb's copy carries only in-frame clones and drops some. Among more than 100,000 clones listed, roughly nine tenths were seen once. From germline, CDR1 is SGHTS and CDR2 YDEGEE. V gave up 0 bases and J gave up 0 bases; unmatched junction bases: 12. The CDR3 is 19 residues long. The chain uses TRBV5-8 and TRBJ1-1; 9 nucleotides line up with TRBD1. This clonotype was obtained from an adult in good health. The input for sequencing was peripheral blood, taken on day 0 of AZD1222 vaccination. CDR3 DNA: TGTGCCAGCAGCTTGGTCCCGGGACAGGGACTTCCGATGAACACTGAAGCTTTCTTT. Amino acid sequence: CASSLVPGQGLPMNTEAFF.